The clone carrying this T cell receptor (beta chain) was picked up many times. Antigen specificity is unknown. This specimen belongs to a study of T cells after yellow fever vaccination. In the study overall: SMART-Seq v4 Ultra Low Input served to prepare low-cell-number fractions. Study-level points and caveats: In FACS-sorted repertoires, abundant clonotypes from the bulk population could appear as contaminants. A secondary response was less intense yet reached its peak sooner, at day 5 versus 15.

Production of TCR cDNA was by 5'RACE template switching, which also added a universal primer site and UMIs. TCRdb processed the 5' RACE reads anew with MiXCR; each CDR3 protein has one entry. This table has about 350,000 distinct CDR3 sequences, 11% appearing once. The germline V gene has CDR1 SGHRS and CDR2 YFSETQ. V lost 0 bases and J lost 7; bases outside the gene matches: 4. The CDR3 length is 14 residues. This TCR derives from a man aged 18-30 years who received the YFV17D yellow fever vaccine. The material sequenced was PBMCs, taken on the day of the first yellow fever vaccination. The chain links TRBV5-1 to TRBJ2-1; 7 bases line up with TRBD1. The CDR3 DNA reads TGCGCCAGCAGCTTGGCTCCGGACAGGAATGAGCAGTTCTTC. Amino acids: CASSLAPDRNEQFF.